These T cell receptor beta chains were read from a single sample in a study of PD-1 blockade in mismatch repair-deficient tumors. The assay was immunoSEQ multiplex PCR, and TCRdb's table has in-frame clones only and misses some. Of 40,000 to 65,000 clones listed, over 70% are singletons. The source material was peripheral blood, sampled roughly 19 weeks after starting pembrolizumab. These receptors were taken from an adult with mismatch repair-deficient cancer. Both conserved end residues are part of each CDR3. D genes are given only for firm matches. Expanded clones get a size class; other rows say once, few or many, or leave the size out.

V gene	clone size	D gene	J gene	CDR3 protein	CDR3 DNA
TRBV5-6	.	TRBD1	TRBJ2-7	CASSLYRTTGDIYEQYF	TGTGCCAGCAGCTTGTACCGGACGACAGGGGACATCTACGAGCAGTACTTC
TRBV9	.	.	TRBJ1-5	CASSLEGGSNQPQHF	TGTGCCAGCAGCCTAGAAGGGGGAAGCAATCAGCCCCAGCATTTT
TRBV5-1	.	.	TRBJ2-2	CASRRTVDGELFF	TGCGCCAGCAGAAGGACAGTAGACGGGGAGCTGTTTTTT
TRBV2	.	TRBD1	TRBJ1-1	CASSLRSGQAEAFF	TGTGCCAGCAGTCTTCGTTCGGGACAGGCAGAAGCTTTCTTT
TRBV6-5	.	TRBD1	TRBJ2-7	CASNPRGQGLYEQYF	TGTGCCAGCAACCCAAGGGGACAGGGACTCTACGAGCAGTACTTC
TRBV7-9	.	.	TRBJ2-7	CASSPREHEQYF	TGTGCCAGCAGCCCAAGAGAGCACGAGCAGTACTTC
TRBV9	.	.	TRBJ1-3	CASSPGEGIGNTIYF	TGTGCCAGCAGCCCCGGGGAGGGAATCGGAAACACCATATATTTT
TRBV7-9	.	.	TRBJ1-3	CASSLDGGGGNTIYF	TGTGCCAGCAGCTTAGATGGGGGAGGTGGAAACACCATATATTTT
TRBV7-2	.	.	TRBJ2-2	CASSLSGADTGELFF	TGTGCCAGCAGCTTATCTGGGGCGGACACCGGGGAGCTGTTTTTT
TRBV4-2	.	.	TRBJ1-1	CASSQVFNKGGVGRGTEAFF	TGTGCCAGCAGCCAGGTTTTCAACAAAGGGGGGGTTGGTCGGGGCACTGAAGCTTTCTTT
TRBV29-1	.	TRBD1	TRBJ1-1	CSGLGQGNTEAFF	TGCAGCGGCCTAGGACAGGGGAACACTGAAGCTTTCTTT
TRBV5-1	.	.	TRBJ1-1	CASSLSSGNTEAFF	TGCGCCAGCAGCTTGTCCTCCGGGAACACTGAAGCTTTCTTT
TRBV10-3	.	.	TRBJ2-3	CAIRVTDTQYF	TGTGCCATCAGGGTCACAGATACGCAGTATTTT
TRBV5-1	.	TRBD1	TRBJ2-1	CASSFTATGRDEQFF	TGCGCCAGCAGCTTTACCGCGACAGGGCGGGATGAGCAGTTCTTC
TRBV11-2	.	.	TRBJ2-7	CASSLGQIYEQYF	TGTGCCAGCAGCTTAGGACAGATCTACGAGCAGTACTTC
TRBV18	.	.	TRBJ1-3	CASSPGIAGNTIYF	TGTGCCAGCTCTCCGGGTATTGCTGGAAACACCATATATTTT
TRBV10-2	.	TRBD2	TRBJ2-3	CASSLGLAGVGGTDTQYF	TGCGCCAGCAGCTTAGGGCTAGCGGGAGTCGGGGGCACAGATACGCAGTATTTT
TRBV7-3	.	.	TRBJ1-1	CASRTPGVTEAFF	TGTGCCAGCAGGACCCCAGGGGTCACTGAAGCTTTCTTT
TRBV10-3	.	.	TRBJ1-1	CAISITQGNTEAFF	TGTGCCATCAGCATTACACAGGGGAACACTGAAGCTTTCTTT
TRBV18	.	.	TRBJ2-3	CASSPLGGGTDTQYF	TGTGCCAGCTCACCACTAGGAGGGGGCACAGATACGCAGTATTTT
TRBV7-9	.	.	TRBJ2-3	CASSLGGGSDTQYF	TGTGCCAGCAGCTTGGGAGGGGGCTCGGATACGCAGTATTTT
TRBV2	.	.	TRBJ2-5	CASSEGTQYF	TGTGCCAGCAGTGAGGGGACCCAGTACTTC
TRBV9	.	TRBD1	TRBJ2-3	CASSAGQGPDTQYF	TGTGCCAGCAGCGCCGGACAGGGCCCAGATACGCAGTATTTT
TRBV18	.	.	TRBJ2-2	CASSPRRPENTGELFF	TGTGCCAGCTCACCCCGGCGCCCGGAGAACACCGGGGAGCTGTTTTTT
TRBV5-1	.	TRBD2	TRBJ2-3	CASSFPGLAGETDTQYF	TGCGCCAGCAGCTTCCCGGGACTAGCGGGAGAGACAGATACGCAGTATTTT
TRBV6-5	.	.	TRBJ2-7	CASSPLYEQYF	TGTGCCAGCAGTCCTCTTTACGAGCAGTACTTC
TRBV5-8	.	TRBD2	TRBJ2-2	CASSFSGRGTGELFF	TGTGCCAGCAGCTTTAGCGGGAGAGGGACCGGGGAGCTGTTTTTT
TRBV2	.	.	TRBJ2-2	CASSESGTANTGELFF	TGTGCCAGCAGTGAATCCGGGACGGCGAACACCGGGGAGCTGTTTTTT
TRBV20-1	once	.	TRBJ2-7	CSASRGQEQYF	TGCAGTGCCTCCCGGGGGCAGGAGCAGTACTTC
TRBV27	once	.	TRBJ2-1	CASRAIYNEQFF	TGTGCCAGCAGGGCGATCTACAATGAGCAGTTCTTC
TRBV4-2	.	TRBD2	TRBJ2-1	CASSQDGASGSYNEQFF	TGTGCCAGCAGCCAAGATGGAGCTAGCGGCTCCTACAATGAGCAGTTCTTC
TRBV28	.	.	TRBJ2-5	CASSSLRGTQYF	TGTGCCAGCAGTTCCCTCAGGGGCACCCAGTACTTC
TRBV9	.	.	TRBJ1-1	CASSGGRAYTEAFF	TGTGCCAGCAGCGGCGGACGGGCTTACACTGAAGCTTTCTTT
TRBV7-9	.	TRBD1	TRBJ2-7	CASTTPGQGLVEQYF	TGTGCCAGCACCACGCCGGGACAGGGCCTGGTCGAGCAGTACTTC
TRBV4-3	.	.	TRBJ2-3	CASSQGHRTDTQYF	TGCGCCAGCAGCCAAGGCCACAGGACAGATACGCAGTATTTT
TRBV7-9	.	.	TRBJ1-5	CASSGQHNQPQHF	TGTGCCAGCAGCGGACAGCACAATCAGCCCCAGCATTTT
TRBV5-4	.	.	TRBJ2-1	CASSLGGAGAYNEQFF	TGTGCCAGCAGCCTGGGGGGGGCGGGAGCATACAATGAGCAGTTCTTC
TRBV11-3	once	.	TRBJ1-1	CASSLSTVTEAFF	TGTGCCAGCAGCTTAAGCACGGTCACTGAAGCTTTCTTT
TRBV7-7	.	.	TRBJ2-3	CASSLGQTNTQYF	TGTGCTAGCAGCTTAGGACAAACTAATACGCAGTATTTT
TRBV6-1	.	TRBD2	TRBJ2-5	CASSEIAGGLETQYF	TGTGCCAGCAGTGAAATAGCGGGAGGTCTGGAGACCCAGTACTTC